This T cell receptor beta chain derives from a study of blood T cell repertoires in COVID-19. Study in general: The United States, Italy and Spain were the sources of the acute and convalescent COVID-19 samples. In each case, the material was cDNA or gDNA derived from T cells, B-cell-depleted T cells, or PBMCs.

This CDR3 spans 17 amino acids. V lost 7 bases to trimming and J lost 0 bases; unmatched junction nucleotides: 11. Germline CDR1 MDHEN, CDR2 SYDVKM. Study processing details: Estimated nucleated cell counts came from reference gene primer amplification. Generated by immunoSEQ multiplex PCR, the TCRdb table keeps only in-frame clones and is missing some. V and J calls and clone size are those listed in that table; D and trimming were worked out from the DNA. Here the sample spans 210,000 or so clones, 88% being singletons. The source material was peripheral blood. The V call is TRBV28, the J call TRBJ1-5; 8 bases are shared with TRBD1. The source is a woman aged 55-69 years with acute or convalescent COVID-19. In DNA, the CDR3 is TGTGCCAGCATTATGGGACAGGTGACATATAGCAATCAGCCCCAGCATTTT. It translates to CASIMGQVTYSNQPQHF.